These 2 T cell receptor beta chains were all obtained from the same sample, sequenced in a study of T cells in Graves' hyperthyroidism and ophthalmopathy. TCR beta CDR3 regions were amplified from RNA transcripts. First-round RT-PCR of the TCR CDR3 relied on the HTBI primer set. TCRdb re-analysed the multiplex PCR reads in MiXCR, keeping a single row per CDR3 protein. Among 550,000 to 650,000 distinct CDR3 sequences, 11% to 15% were seen once, and the ten largest hold approximately 5.7%. The sample comprised blood. Source of these receptors: a woman under 40 with Graves' hyperthyroidism that later progressed to Graves' ophthalmopathy.

This clonotype was counted ten times or more. The chain joins TRBV20-1 to TRBJ2-1; TRBD2 is a possible D gene (6 bases). Trimming shortened V by 3 bases and J by 4 bases, and 16 bases separated the two germline ends. CDR1 is DFQATT and CDR2 is SNEGSKA in the germline V gene (reference sequence). The CDR3 extends over 15 amino acids. DNA of the CDR3: TGCAGTGCTAGCGGTCGCAGCGGGCCTTACAATGAGCAGTTCTTC. Translating it yields CSASGRSGPYNEQFF.

For this clonotype: A read error may be the cause here, since a much bigger clone is one base away. The chain uses TRBV5-1 and TRBJ2-1; 9 bases agree with TRBD2. The CDR3 loop spans 14 amino acids. The germline CDR1 and CDR2 sequences are SGHRS and YFSETQ. Losses at the gene ends were 9 bases for V and 6 bases for J; bases not matched to a gene: 10. The CDR3 nucleotides read TGCGCCAACAGGCTAGCGGGAAGCCGCAATGAGCAGTTCTTC. As protein: CANRLAGSRNEQFF.